This section outlines one T cell receptor beta chain sequence together with its context. Its antigen is undetermined. The data belong to a study of OX40 agonist ivuxolimab in advanced cancers. Study-level points and caveats: Compared with others, partial responders at 0.1-3.0 mg/kg displayed clonal expansion among the lowest.

Sequencing used immunoSEQ multiplex PCR; TCRdb keeps in-frame clones, though not all of them. The sample has 55,000 to 75,000 clones, around four fifths seen once; the top ten hold 5.5% to 6%. The CDR3 consists of 13 residues. Germline lookup yields CDR1 SEHNR and CDR2 FQNEAQ (reference sequence). V trimming: 5 bases; J trimming: 9 bases; junction bases outside the gene matches: 5. The chain couples TRBV7-9 to TRBJ2-1; TRBD2 aligns across 9 bases. Sequences were derived from CD4+ or CD8+ T cells sorted from blood, sampled in a trial of the OX40 agonist ivuxolimab. The TCR comes from an adult with an advanced solid tumor such as melanoma, head and neck, liver or kidney cancer. CDR3 region: CASSIRLAVEQFF. The CDR3 nucleotides are TGTGCCAGCAGCATACGACTAGCGGTTGAGCAGTTCTTC.